The T cell receptor beta chain under discussion was sequenced for a study of cytotoxic CD8 clonotypes in ibrutinib-treated CLL. Measured with immunoSEQ multiplex PCR; TCRdb has only the in-frame clones, and not every one. Of about 140,000 clones detected, about 84% appear once; the ten largest clones hold 6% to 9.5%. V lost 7 bases, J lost 2 bases, and 15 bases lay in between. The CDR3 length is 15 residues. Germline values: CDR1 SNHLY, CDR2 FYNNEI. This TCR came from a human donor with chronic lymphocytic leukemia. V is TRBV2 and J is TRBJ2-1; no clear D. Material: PBMCs, obtained after 36 months of ibrutinib treatment. As DNA, the CDR3 is TGTGCCAGCATTCCCGCAACCCGAACCTACAATGAGCAGTTCTTC. Translation: CASIPATRTYNEQFF.